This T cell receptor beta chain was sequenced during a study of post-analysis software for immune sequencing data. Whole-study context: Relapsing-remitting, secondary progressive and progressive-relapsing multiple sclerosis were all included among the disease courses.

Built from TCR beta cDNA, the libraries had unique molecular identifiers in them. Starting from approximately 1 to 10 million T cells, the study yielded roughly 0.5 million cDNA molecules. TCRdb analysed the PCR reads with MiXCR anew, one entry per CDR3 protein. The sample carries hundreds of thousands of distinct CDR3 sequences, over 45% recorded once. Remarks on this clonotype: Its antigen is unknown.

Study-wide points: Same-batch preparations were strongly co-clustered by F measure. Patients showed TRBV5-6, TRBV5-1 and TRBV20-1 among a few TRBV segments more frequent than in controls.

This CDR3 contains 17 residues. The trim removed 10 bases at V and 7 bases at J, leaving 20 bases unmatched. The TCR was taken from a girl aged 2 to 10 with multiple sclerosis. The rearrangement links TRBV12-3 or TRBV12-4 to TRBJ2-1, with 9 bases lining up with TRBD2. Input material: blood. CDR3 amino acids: CANSPQGGLASENEQFF. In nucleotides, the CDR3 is TGTGCCAACAGCCCGCAAGGTGGACTAGCGTCGGAGAATGAGCAGTTCTTC.